This T cell receptor beta chain emerged from a study of control samples from healthy donors and cancer patients. Only in-frame clones appear in the TCRdb table, and some are missing; sequencing was by immunoSEQ multiplex PCR. The sample lists about 230,000 clones; roughly 80% were seen once. This clone has just a few counts. Germline CDR1 is KGHDR and CDR2 is SFDVKD. The V end lost 3 bases, the J end lost 5 bases, and 12 bases lay between the germline ends. The CDR3 sequence is 14 residues long. This chain uses TRBV24-1 with TRBJ2-5; D is unclear. This clonotype originated in a woman aged 55-75 years with lung cancer. Specimen: PBMCs. The CDR3 DNA reads as TGTGCCACCAGTGATCGGTCTAACTGGGAGACCCAGTACTTC. This gives the protein CATSDRSNWETQYF.